This TCR beta chain originates from a study of blood T cells in healthy people across ages. Study observations and caveats: When set beside aged donors, long-lived donors presented more naive CD4+ cells and higher diversity.

This clonotype has more than one count but fewer than ten. Its antigen is unknown. Germline lookup yields CDR1 WSHSY and CDR2 SAAADI. This CDR3 contains 20 residues. The V and J ends lost 3 bases and 2 bases, in that order; junction bases with no gene match: 19. Alongside a J-beta primer mix, a sample-barcoded 5' primer served in a second PCR lasting about 7 to 12 cycles. Every cDNA was tagged by a template-switch adaptor with 12 random nucleotides. TCRdb reanalysed the 5' RACE reads using MiXCR and keeps one entry per CDR3 protein. Altogether about 1.5 million distinct CDR3 sequences are present, approximately 40% being singletons, with the ten largest covering 6.5% to 10%. Ten milliliters was the volume of peripheral blood drawn from each donor.

Input material: blood. The chain combines TRBV10-2 with TRBJ2-5, with 9 bases aligning to TRBD2. The receptor was derived from a woman between 18 and 29 years old in good health. The CDR3 region has the DNA TGCGCCAGCAGTGAACCGAAGGGCCTAATTAGCGGGGGCCGGCAAGAGACCCAGTACTTC. Amino acid sequence: CASSEPKGLISGGRQETQYF.